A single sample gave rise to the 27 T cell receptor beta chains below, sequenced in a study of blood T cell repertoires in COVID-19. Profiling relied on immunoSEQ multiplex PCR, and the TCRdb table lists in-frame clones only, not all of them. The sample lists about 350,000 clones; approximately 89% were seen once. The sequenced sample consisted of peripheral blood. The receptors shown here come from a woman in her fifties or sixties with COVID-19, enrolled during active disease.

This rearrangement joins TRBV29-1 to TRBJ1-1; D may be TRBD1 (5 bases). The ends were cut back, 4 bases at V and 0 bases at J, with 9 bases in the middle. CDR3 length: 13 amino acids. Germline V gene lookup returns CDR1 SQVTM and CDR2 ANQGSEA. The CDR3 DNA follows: TGCAGCGTTGTTATGGACATGAACACTGAAGCTTTCTTT. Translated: CSVVMDMNTEAFF.

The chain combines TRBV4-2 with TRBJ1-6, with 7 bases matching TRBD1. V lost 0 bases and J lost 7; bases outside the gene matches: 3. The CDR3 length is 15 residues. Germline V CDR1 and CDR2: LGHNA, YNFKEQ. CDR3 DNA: TGTGCCAGCAGCCAAGAAAGCAGGGGGAATTCACCCCTCCACTTT. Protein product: CASSQESRGNSPLHF.

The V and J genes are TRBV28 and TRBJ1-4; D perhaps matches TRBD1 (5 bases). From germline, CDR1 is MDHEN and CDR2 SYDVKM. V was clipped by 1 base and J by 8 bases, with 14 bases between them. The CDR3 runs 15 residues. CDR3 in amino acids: CASSLYGGAGEKLFF. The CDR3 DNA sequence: TGTGCCAGCAGTTTATATGGCGGGGCGGGGGAAAAACTGTTTTTT.

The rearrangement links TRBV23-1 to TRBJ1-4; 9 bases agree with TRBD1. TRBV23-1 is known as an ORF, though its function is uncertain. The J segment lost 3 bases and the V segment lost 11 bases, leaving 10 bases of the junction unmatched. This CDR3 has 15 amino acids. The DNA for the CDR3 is TGCGCCGACCCCGGGACAGGGAATTCTAATGAAAAACTGTTTTTT. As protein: CADPGTGNSNEKLFF.

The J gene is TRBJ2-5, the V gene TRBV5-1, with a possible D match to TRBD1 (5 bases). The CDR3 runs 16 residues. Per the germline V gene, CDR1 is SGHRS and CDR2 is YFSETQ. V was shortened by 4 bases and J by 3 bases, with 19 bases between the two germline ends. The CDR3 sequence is CASSPGWSGGKETQYF. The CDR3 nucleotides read TGCGCCAGCAGCCCAGGGTGGTCGGGCGGAAAAGAGACCCAGTACTTC.

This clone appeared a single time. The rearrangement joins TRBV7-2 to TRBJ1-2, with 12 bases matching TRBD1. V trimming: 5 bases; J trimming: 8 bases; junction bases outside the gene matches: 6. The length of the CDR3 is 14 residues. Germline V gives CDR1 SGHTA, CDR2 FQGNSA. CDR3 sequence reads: CASSAGQGAGGYTF. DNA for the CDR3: TGTGCCAGCAGCGCGGGACAGGGGGCTGGGGGCTACACCTTC.

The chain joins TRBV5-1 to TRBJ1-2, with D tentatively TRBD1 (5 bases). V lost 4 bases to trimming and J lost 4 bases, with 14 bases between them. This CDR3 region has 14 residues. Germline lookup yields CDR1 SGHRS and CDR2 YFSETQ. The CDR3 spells CASSTGGITYGYTF. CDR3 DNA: TGCGCCAGCAGCACCGGGGGAATCACCTATGGCTACACCTTC.

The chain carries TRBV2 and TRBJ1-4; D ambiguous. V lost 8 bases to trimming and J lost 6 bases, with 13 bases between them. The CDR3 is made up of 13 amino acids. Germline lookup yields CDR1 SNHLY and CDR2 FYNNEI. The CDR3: CASAGNSYEKLFF. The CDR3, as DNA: TGTGCCAGCGCCGGGAACAGTTATGAAAAACTGTTTTTT.

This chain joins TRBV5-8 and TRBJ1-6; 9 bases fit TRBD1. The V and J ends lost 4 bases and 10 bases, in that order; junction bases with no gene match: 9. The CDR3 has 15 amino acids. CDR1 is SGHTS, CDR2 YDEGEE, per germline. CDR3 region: CASSPTGGRDSPLHF. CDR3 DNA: TGTGCCAGCAGCCCTACAGGGGGCCGAGACTCACCCCTCCACTTT. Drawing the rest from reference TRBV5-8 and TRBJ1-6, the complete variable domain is EAGVTQSPTHLIKTRGQQATLRCSPISGHTSVYWYQQALGLGLQFLLWYDEGEERNRGNFPPRFSGRQFPNYSSELNVNALELEDSALYLCASSPTGGRDSPLHFGNGTRLTVT.

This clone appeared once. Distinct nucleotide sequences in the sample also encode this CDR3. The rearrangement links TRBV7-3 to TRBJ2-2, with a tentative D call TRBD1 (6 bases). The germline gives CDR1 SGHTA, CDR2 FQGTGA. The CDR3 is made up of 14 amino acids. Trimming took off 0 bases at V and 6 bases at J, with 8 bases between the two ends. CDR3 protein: CASSLTSGAGELFF. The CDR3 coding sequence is TGTGCCAGCAGCTTAACATCAGGGGCCGGGGAGCTGTTTTTT.

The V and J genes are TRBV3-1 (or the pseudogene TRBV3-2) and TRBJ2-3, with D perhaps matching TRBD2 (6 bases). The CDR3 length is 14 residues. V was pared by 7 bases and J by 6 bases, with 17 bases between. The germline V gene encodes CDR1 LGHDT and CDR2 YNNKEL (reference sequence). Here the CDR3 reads CASTSGGATDTQYF. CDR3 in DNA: TGTGCCAGCACCTCGGGCGGGGCCACGGATACGCAGTATTTT.

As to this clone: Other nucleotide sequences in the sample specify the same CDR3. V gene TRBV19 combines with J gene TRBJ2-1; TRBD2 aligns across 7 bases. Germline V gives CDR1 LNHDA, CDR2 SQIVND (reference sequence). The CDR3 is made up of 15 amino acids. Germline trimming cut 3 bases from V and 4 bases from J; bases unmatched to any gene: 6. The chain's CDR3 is CASSIGGGPYNEQFF. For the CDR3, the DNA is TGTGCCAGTAGTATCGGCGGGGGTCCTTACAATGAGCAGTTCTTC.

DNA of the CDR3: TGTGCCAGCAGCGTAGGGGGGGGAAATGGCAATCAGCCCCAGCATTTT. It encodes CASSVGGGNGNQPQHF. This rearrangement joins TRBV9 to TRBJ1-5, with D maybe TRBD1 (5 bases). Germline V gene lookup returns CDR1 SGDLS and CDR2 YYNGEE. With 0 bases removed from V and 2 bases from J, the gap between germline ends came to 12 bases. The CDR3 has 16 residues.

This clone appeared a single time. The CDR3 DNA reads TGCGCCAGCAGCTTGGCGGGGGGGAAAAGGGAAGCTTTCTTT. Protein product: CASSLAGGKREAFF. The chain uses TRBV5-1 and TRBJ1-1; tentatively, D is TRBD1 (5 bases). CDR1 is SGHRS, CDR2 YFSETQ, per germline. The CDR3 has 14 amino acids. The germline V and J ends were trimmed by 0 bases and 8 bases, with 14 bases remaining between them.

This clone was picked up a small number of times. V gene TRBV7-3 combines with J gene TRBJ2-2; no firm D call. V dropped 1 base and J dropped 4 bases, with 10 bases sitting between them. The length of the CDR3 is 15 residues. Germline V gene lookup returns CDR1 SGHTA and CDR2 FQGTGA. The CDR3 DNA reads TGTGCCAGCAGCTTAAGGTCCAGAGGCACCGGGGAGCTGTTTTTT. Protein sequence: CASSLRSRGTGELFF.

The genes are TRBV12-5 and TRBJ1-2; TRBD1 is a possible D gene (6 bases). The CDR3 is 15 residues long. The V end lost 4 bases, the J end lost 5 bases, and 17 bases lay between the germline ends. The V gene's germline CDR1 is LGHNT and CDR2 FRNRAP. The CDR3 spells CASGSSNRVNYGYTF. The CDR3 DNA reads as TGTGCTAGTGGTTCATCGAACAGGGTTAATTATGGCTACACCTTC.

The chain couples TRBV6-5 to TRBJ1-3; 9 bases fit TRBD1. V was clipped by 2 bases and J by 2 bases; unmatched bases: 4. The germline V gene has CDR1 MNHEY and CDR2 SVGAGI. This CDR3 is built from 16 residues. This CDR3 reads CASSYSGTGTGNTIYF. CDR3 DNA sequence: TGTGCCAGCAGTTACAGCGGGACAGGGACTGGAAACACCATATATTTT.

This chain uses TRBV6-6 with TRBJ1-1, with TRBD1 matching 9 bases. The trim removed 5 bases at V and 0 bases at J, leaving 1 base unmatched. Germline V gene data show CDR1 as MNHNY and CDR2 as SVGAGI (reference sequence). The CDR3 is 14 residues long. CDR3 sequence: CASSGDRVNTEAFF. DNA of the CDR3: TGTGCCAGCAGTGGGGACAGGGTGAACACTGAAGCTTTCTTT.

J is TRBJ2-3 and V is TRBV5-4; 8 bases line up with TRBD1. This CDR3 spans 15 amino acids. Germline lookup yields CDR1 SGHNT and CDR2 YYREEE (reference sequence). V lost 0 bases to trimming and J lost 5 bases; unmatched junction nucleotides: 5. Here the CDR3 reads CASSLGQGRIDTQYF. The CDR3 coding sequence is TGTGCCAGCAGCTTGGGACAGGGGAGGATAGATACGCAGTATTTT.

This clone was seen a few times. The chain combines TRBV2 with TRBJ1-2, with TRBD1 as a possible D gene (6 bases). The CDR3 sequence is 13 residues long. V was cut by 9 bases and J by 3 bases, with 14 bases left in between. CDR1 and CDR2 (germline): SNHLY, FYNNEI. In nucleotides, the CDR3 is TGTGCCAGGTCGGACAGCTCCGACTATGGCTACACCTTC. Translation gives CARSDSSDYGYTF.

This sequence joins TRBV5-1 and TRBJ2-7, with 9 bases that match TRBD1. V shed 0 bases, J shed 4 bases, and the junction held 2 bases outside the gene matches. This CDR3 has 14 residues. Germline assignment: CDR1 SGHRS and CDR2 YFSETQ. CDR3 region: CASSLDRGQYEQYF. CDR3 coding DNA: TGCGCCAGCAGCTTGGACAGGGGGCAATACGAGCAGTACTTC.

CDR3 in amino acids: CASRPGTGDEKLFF. The CDR3, as DNA: TGCGCCAGCAGACCCGGGACAGGGGATGAAAAACTGTTTTTT. The V and J genes are TRBV5-1 and TRBJ1-4; 10 bases line up with TRBD1. The V segment lost 5 bases and the J segment 6 bases; nucleotides outside the gene matches: 4. The germline CDR1 and CDR2 sequences are SGHRS and YFSETQ. CDR3 size: 14 residues.

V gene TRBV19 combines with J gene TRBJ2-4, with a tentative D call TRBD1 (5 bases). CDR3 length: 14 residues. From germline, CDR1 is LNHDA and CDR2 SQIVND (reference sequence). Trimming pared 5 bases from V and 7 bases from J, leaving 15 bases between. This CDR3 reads CASSASGKWNIQYF. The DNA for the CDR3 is TGTGCCAGTAGTGCCTCAGGGAAGTGGAACATTCAGTACTTC.

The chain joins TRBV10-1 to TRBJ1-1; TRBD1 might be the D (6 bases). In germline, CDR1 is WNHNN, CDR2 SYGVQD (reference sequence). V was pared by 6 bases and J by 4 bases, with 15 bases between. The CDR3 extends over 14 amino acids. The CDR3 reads CASRAGVCRTEAFF. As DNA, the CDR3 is TGCGCCAGCAGAGCAGGGGTATGCCGCACTGAAGCTTTCTTT.

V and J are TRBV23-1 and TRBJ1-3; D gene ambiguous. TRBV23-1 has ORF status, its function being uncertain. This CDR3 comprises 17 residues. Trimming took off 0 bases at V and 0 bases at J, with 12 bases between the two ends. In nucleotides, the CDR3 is TGCGCCAGCAGTCAATCGCGTTTCGGTACCTCTGGAAACACCATATATTTT. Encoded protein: CASSQSRFGTSGNTIYF.

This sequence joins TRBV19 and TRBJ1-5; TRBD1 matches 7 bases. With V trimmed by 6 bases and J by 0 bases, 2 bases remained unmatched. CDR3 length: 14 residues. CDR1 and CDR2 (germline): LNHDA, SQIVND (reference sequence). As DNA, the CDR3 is TGTGCCAGTAGCTGGGACAGTAGCAATCAGCCCCAGCATTTT. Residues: CASSWDSSNQPQHF.

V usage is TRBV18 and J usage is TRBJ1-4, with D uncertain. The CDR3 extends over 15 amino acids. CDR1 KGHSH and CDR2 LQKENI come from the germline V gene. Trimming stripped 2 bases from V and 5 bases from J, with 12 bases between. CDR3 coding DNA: TGTGCCAGCTCACCAGTACAGAGTAAGAATGAAAAACTGTTTTTT. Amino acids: CASSPVQSKNEKLFF.